The TCR beta chain described here comes from a study of post-analysis software for immune sequencing data. Unique molecular identifiers were carried by the TCR beta cDNA libraries. TCRdb fed the PCR reads into MiXCR, producing one record per CDR3 protein. The sample shows around 700,000 distinct CDR3 sequences, approximately 60% of them seen only once. About this clonotype: Its antigen remains unidentified.

The CDR3 runs to 17 residues. The V end lost 4 bases, the J end lost 6 bases, and 21 bases lay between the germline ends. Germline CDR1 reads SGHTA; CDR2 reads FQGNSA. Broader study findings: Patients carried roughly five TRBV segments more frequently than controls did, and TRBV5-6, TRBV5-1 and TRBV20-1 were among them. Pronounced co-clustering by F measure was evident among identically batched samples. Multiple sclerosis patients had significantly lower normalized Chao1 diversity than controls.

This sequence was found in a girl aged 2-10 years with multiple sclerosis. Sequencing was performed on blood. The V and J genes are TRBV7-2 and TRBJ2-2; D possibly matches TRBD1 or TRBD2 (5 bases each). The chain's CDR3 is CASSYGTMRVVAGELFF. CDR3 DNA sequence: TGTGCCAGCAGCTACGGGACGATGCGGGTAGTGGCCGGGGAGCTGTTTTTT.